These T cell receptor beta chains were read from a single sample in a study of T cell responses to AZD1222 COVID-19 vaccine. Libraries were prepared by immunoSEQ multiplex PCR; TCRdb keeps only in-frame clonotypes and omits some of them. The sample lists 150,000 to 200,000 clones; over 80% were seen once. This material consisted of peripheral blood, taken on day 0 of MenACWY control vaccination. These receptors all come from an adult in good health. Each CDR3 is given with its conserved first and last residue. D genes are given only for firm matches. A clone size is listed for some rows: how often the clone was seen (once, few, many), or a class if it is expanded.

j_call: TRBJ2-7; clone_size: -; v_call: TRBV6-5; d_call: -; cdr3_nt: TGTGCCAGCAGTTACCAGCCGGAAGGGGGAGTTAACGAGCAGTACTTC; cdr3_aa: CASSYQPEGGVNEQYF
j_call: TRBJ1-5; clone_size: -; v_call: TRBV6-2/TRBV6-3; d_call: -; cdr3_nt: TGTGCCAGCAGTGAGACGGGGAATCAGCCCCAGCATTTT; cdr3_aa: CASSETGNQPQHF
j_call: TRBJ2-7; clone_size: -; v_call: TRBV15; d_call: -; cdr3_nt: TGTGCCACCAGCAGAGATCGGGAGCGCTCCTACGAGCAGTACTTC; cdr3_aa: CATSRDRERSYEQYF
j_call: TRBJ1-4; clone_size: -; v_call: TRBV19; d_call: -; cdr3_nt: TGTGCCAGTAGCTTCGGGACGTATAATGAAAAACTGTTTTTT; cdr3_aa: CASSFGTYNEKLFF
j_call: TRBJ2-1; clone_size: once; v_call: TRBV27; d_call: -; cdr3_nt: TGTGCCAGCAGTTTATCGGGAGGAAAGGGGAATGAGCAGTTCTTC; cdr3_aa: CASSLSGGKGNEQFF
j_call: TRBJ1-2; clone_size: -; v_call: TRBV6-5; d_call: -; cdr3_nt: TGTGCCAGCAGTTACAGACTACAGAGCTATGGCTACACCTTC; cdr3_aa: CASSYRLQSYGYTF
j_call: TRBJ2-2; clone_size: -; v_call: TRBV13; d_call: -; cdr3_nt: TGTGCCAGCCGGGACATTCAGACCGGGGAGCTGTTTTTT; cdr3_aa: CASRDIQTGELFF
j_call: TRBJ1-1; clone_size: -; v_call: TRBV7-9; d_call: -; cdr3_nt: TGTGCCAGCAGCCCCGGCGGTTACACTGAAGCTTTCTTT; cdr3_aa: CASSPGGYTEAFF
j_call: TRBJ2-6; clone_size: -; v_call: TRBV27; d_call: -; cdr3_nt: TGTGCCAGCAGTCTATGGGTGGGGTCTGGGGCCAACGTCCTGACTTTC; cdr3_aa: CASSLWVGSGANVLTF
j_call: TRBJ2-2; clone_size: once; v_call: TRBV7-3; d_call: -; cdr3_nt: TGTGCCAGCACCCCTGCAGGGACTCACACCGGGGAGCTGTTTTTT; cdr3_aa: CASTPAGTHTGELFF
j_call: TRBJ2-1; clone_size: -; v_call: TRBV4-2; d_call: TRBD2; cdr3_nt: TGTGCCAGCAGCCAAGAAGTCTATGGGGGGGATACAATGGAGCAGTTCTTC; cdr3_aa: CASSQEVYGGDTMEQFF
j_call: TRBJ2-1; clone_size: -; v_call: TRBV11-2; d_call: -; cdr3_nt: TGTGCCAGCAGCTTAGAAATGTGGGAGTTCCGCAATGAGCAGTTCTTC; cdr3_aa: CASSLEMWEFRNEQFF
j_call: TRBJ2-1; clone_size: -; v_call: TRBV3-1/TRBV3-2; d_call: TRBD1; cdr3_nt: TGTGCCAGCAGCCGGACAGGGGCAGGTGAGCAGTTCTTC; cdr3_aa: CASSRTGAGEQFF
j_call: TRBJ1-1; clone_size: -; v_call: TRBV11-2; d_call: -; cdr3_nt: TGTGCCAGCAGCCGATTTAGGGGGAACACTGAAGCTTTCTTT; cdr3_aa: CASSRFRGNTEAFF
j_call: TRBJ1-1; clone_size: -; v_call: TRBV18; d_call: -; cdr3_nt: TGTGCCAGCTCACCAATTGGGGGGTCGGCTGAAGCTTTCTTT; cdr3_aa: CASSPIGGSAEAFF
j_call: TRBJ1-5; clone_size: few; v_call: TRBV9; d_call: -; cdr3_nt: TGTGCCAGCAGCGTCGGAACCCCTCAGCCCCAGCATTTT; cdr3_aa: CASSVGTPQPQHF
j_call: TRBJ2-1; clone_size: -; v_call: TRBV27; d_call: TRBD1; cdr3_nt: TGTGCCAGCAGATCAGGGGGCCCGTCCTCCTACAATGAGCAGTTCTTC; cdr3_aa: CASRSGGPSSYNEQFF
j_call: TRBJ1-3; clone_size: -; v_call: TRBV19; d_call: -; cdr3_nt: TGTGCCACCATAGGTACGGGGTTTGGAAACACCATATATTTT; cdr3_aa: CATIGTGFGNTIYF
j_call: TRBJ2-5; clone_size: -; v_call: TRBV24-1; d_call: -; cdr3_nt: TGTGCCACCAGTGATTTTGGCAGGGCGGAGACCCAGTACTTC; cdr3_aa: CATSDFGRAETQYF
j_call: TRBJ1-2; clone_size: few; v_call: TRBV5-4; d_call: -; cdr3_nt: TGTGCCAGCAGTCGGGAACCCTCTAACTATGGCTACACCTTC; cdr3_aa: CASSREPSNYGYTF
j_call: TRBJ2-7; clone_size: -; v_call: TRBV24-1; d_call: -; cdr3_nt: TGTGCCACCAGTGATCCGGCCGGAGGTCACTACGAGCAGTACTTC; cdr3_aa: CATSDPAGGHYEQYF
j_call: TRBJ1-5; clone_size: -; v_call: TRBV5-6; d_call: -; cdr3_nt: TGTGCCAGCAGCTTCGCCGGGCGCCGCAATCAGCCCCAGCATTTT; cdr3_aa: CASSFAGRRNQPQHF
j_call: TRBJ1-5; clone_size: -; v_call: TRBV9; d_call: TRBD1; cdr3_nt: TGTGCCAGCAGCCTGGGACAGGGAGGGGATCAGCCCCAGCATTTT; cdr3_aa: CASSLGQGGDQPQHF
j_call: TRBJ2-7; clone_size: -; v_call: TRBV6-6; d_call: -; cdr3_nt: TGTGCCAGCACTCTAGACTGGCCCTACGAGCAGTACTTC; cdr3_aa: CASTLDWPYEQYF
j_call: TRBJ1-4; clone_size: -; v_call: TRBV28; d_call: TRBD1; cdr3_nt: TGTGCCAGCAGTTTGGGGACAGGGAAGTTCTACGAAAAACTGTTTTTT; cdr3_aa: CASSLGTGKFYEKLFF
j_call: TRBJ2-5; clone_size: -; v_call: TRBV3-1/TRBV3-2; d_call: TRBD2; cdr3_nt: TGTGCCAGCAGCCAAGGGGCTAGCGGGACGTCAGAGACCCAGTACTTC; cdr3_aa: CASSQGASGTSETQYF
j_call: TRBJ1-6; clone_size: -; v_call: TRBV28; d_call: -; cdr3_nt: TGTGCCAGCATTCCCGTCGACCCGTCATCTGGGTCCGATAATTCACCCCTCCACTTT; cdr3_aa: CASIPVDPSSGSDNSPLHF
j_call: TRBJ2-2; clone_size: -; v_call: TRBV5-4; d_call: TRBD1; cdr3_nt: TGTGCCAGCAGCTTGTCGCCAGACAGGGGGCACACCGGGGAGCTGTTTTTT; cdr3_aa: CASSLSPDRGHTGELFF
j_call: TRBJ1-2; clone_size: few; v_call: TRBV29-1; d_call: -; cdr3_nt: TGCAGCGTTGAAAAGCGGGGGAAATATGGCTACACCTTC; cdr3_aa: CSVEKRGKYGYTF
j_call: TRBJ1-2; clone_size: -; v_call: TRBV6-5; d_call: -; cdr3_nt: TGTGCCAGCAGTTACTCAAGCTCGGATGCCTACTATGGCTACACCTTC; cdr3_aa: CASSYSSSDAYYGYTF
j_call: TRBJ1-5; clone_size: -; v_call: TRBV28; d_call: -; cdr3_nt: TGTGCCAGCTCCGGGGCAGGAGACAATCAGCCCCAGCATTTT; cdr3_aa: CASSGAGDNQPQHF
j_call: TRBJ1-5; clone_size: -; v_call: TRBV19; d_call: TRBD1; cdr3_nt: TGTGCCAGCAAAGGACAGGGTGGAAGGTTAAATCAGCCCCAGCATTTT; cdr3_aa: CASKGQGGRLNQPQHF
j_call: TRBJ1-2; clone_size: once; v_call: TRBV5-6; d_call: -; cdr3_nt: TGTGCCAGCAGCTTGGGAGGGGAAGTCTCAAGCTATGGCTACACCTTC; cdr3_aa: CASSLGGEVSSYGYTF